This entry concerns a single T cell receptor (beta chain). Its antigen is undetermined. This sample is part of a study of blood T cells in healthy people across ages. Study observations and caveats: Measured against age, TCR beta diversity per million T cells decreased in a roughly linear manner.

Samples each had at least 5.5 micrograms of total RNA extracted. A J-beta primer mix and a sample-barcoded 5' primer were used in a second PCR of about 7 to 12 cycles. TCRdb reanalysed the 5' RACE reads using MiXCR and keeps one entry per CDR3 protein. The sample yields 730,000 or so distinct CDR3 sequences, approximately 43% seen once. CDR1 is SGHAT and CDR2 is FQNNGV in the germline V gene. The CDR3 totals 15 residues. The sample was blood. The sequence was collected from an older woman in good health. The V gene is TRBV11-2, the J gene TRBJ2-5; D call uncertain. The DNA end lines up better with TRBJ2-7; the J call may be wrong. For the CDR3, the DNA is TGTGCCAGCAGCTTAGATCTTGGTTGGTCTCACGAGCAGTACTTC. Its translation is CASSLDLGWSHEQYF.